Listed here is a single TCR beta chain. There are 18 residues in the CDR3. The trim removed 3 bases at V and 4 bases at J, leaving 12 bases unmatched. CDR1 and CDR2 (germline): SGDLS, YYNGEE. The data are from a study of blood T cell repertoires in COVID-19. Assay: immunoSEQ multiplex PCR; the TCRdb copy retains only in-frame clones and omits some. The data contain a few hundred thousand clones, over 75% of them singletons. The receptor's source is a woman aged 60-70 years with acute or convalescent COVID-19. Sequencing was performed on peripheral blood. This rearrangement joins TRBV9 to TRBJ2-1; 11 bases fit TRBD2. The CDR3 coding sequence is TGTGCCAGCAGCGGATTTCGACTAGCGGGAAAGGGATACAATGAGCAGTTCTTC. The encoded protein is CASSGFRLAGKGYNEQFF.